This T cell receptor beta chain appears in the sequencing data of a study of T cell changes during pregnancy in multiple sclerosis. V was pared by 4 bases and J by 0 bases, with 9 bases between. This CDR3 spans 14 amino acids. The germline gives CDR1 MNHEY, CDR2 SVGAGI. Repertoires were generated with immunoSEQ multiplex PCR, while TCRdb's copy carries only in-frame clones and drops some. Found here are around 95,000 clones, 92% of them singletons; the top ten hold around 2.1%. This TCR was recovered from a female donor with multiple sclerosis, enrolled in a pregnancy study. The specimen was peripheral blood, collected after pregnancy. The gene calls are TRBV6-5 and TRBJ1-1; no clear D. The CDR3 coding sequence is TGTGCCAGCAGTTCCCCGGGTGTGAACACTGAAGCTTTCTTT. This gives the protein CASSSPGVNTEAFF.